What follows is one T cell receptor beta chain and its context. This sample is drawn from a study of somatic mutations in cytotoxic T cells in rheumatoid arthritis. In the authors' workflow: Matches were rare between published virus-specific TCRB sequences and patient CD8+ clones exceeding 1%. Assay: immunoSEQ multiplex PCR; the TCRdb copy retains only in-frame clones and omits some. V and J calls plus clone size are reproduced from that table; the DNA served to infer D and trimming. The table has roughly 20,000 clones, 65% to 70% seen once; the top ten hold 18%. Sequencing was done on a sample of CD8+ T cells sorted from blood. This clonotype was sampled from an adult with rheumatoid arthritis.

CDR3 sequence reads: CASSLTPGTSRYNEQFF. The CDR3, as DNA: TGCGCCAGCAGTCTAACCCCAGGGACTAGCCGATACAATGAGCAGTTCTTC. The rearrangement joins TRBV4-3 to TRBJ2-1, with 9 bases matching TRBD2. CDR1 LGHNA and CDR2 YSLEER come from the germline V gene. Unmatched junction bases numbered 13, after V lost 6 bases and J lost 4 bases. The CDR3 has 17 amino acids.